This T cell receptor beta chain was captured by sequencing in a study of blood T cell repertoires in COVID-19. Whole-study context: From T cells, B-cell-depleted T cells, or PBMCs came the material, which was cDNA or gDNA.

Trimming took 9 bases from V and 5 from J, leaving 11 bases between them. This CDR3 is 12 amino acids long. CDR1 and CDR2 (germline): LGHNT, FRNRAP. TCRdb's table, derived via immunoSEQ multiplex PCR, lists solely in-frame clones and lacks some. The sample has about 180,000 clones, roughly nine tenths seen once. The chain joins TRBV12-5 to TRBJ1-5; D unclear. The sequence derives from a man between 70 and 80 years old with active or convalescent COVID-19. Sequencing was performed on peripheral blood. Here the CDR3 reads CARGVSHQPQHF. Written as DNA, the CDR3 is TGTGCTAGAGGAGTGTCACATCAGCCCCAGCATTTT.